This T cell receptor (beta chain) was recovered during a study of blood T cell repertoires in COVID-19. Background on the study: Samples came from the United States, Italy and Spain, spanning acute and convalescent COVID-19. PBMCs, B-cell-depleted T cells, or T cells provided the cDNA or gDNA that made up the material.

The CDR3 is made up of 16 amino acids. The germline V gene encodes CDR1 SGHTA and CDR2 FQGNSA. The V segment lost 2 bases and the J segment 4 bases; nucleotides outside the gene matches: 7. Cohort allocation depended upon clinical history that participants reported. Source study methods: Amplification of reference gene primers provided the estimated nucleated cell counts. Sequencing used immunoSEQ multiplex PCR; TCRdb keeps in-frame clones, though not all of them. D and trimming come from the DNA, and the V and J calls and clone size come from that table. The data hold 170,000 or so clones, with more than 75% observed a single time.

V and J are TRBV7-2 and TRBJ2-5, with 10 bases that match TRBD1. The sequenced sample was PBMCs or T cells enriched from blood (not recorded which). The receptor's source is a woman aged 45-60 years who had recovered from COVID-19. The CDR3 nucleotides are TGTGCCAGCAGCTTAAGGACCGGGACAGGGGTAGAGACCCAGTACTTC. Residues: CASSLRTGTGVETQYF. The variable domain in full, with the rest retrieved from reference TRBV7-2 and TRBJ2-5, is GAGVSQSPSNKVTEKGKDVELRCDPISGHTALYWYRQSLGQGLEFLIYFQGNSAPDKSGLPSDRFSAERTGGSVSTLTIQRTQQEDSAVYLCASSLRTGTGVETQYFGPGTRLLVL.